The clone carrying this T cell receptor (beta chain) was seen only a few times. The source of the sample is a study of blood T cell repertoires in COVID-19. V shed 3 bases and J shed 2 bases, with 16 bases lying between them. This CDR3 contains 17 residues. Germline V CDR1 and CDR2: KGHSH, LQKENI. Profiling relied on immunoSEQ multiplex PCR, and the TCRdb table lists in-frame clones only, not all of them. The data show roughly 66,000 clones, about four fifths seen once. This clonotype originated in a woman aged 55-75 years with acute or convalescent COVID-19. This rearrangement joins TRBV18 to TRBJ2-2; no firm D call. The sequencing input was peripheral blood. The CDR3 DNA reads as TGTGCCAGCTCACCGAGATTGGGCTACTTCAACACCGGGGAGCTGTTTTTT. Protein sequence: CASSPRLGYFNTGELFF.